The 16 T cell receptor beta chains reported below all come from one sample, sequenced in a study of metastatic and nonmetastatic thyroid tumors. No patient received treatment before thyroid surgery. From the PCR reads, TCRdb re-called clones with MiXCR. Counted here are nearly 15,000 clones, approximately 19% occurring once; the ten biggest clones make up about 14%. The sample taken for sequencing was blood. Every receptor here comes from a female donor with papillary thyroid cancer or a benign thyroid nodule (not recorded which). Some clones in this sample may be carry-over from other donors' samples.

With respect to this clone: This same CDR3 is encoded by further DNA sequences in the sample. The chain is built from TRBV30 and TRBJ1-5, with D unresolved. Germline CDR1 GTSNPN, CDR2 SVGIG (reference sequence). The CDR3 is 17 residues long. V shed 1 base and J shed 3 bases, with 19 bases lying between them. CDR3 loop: CAWSGGIGRGNNQPQHF. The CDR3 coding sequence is TGTGCCTGGAGTGGAGGGATCGGCCGGGGAAACAATCAGCCCCAGCATTTT.

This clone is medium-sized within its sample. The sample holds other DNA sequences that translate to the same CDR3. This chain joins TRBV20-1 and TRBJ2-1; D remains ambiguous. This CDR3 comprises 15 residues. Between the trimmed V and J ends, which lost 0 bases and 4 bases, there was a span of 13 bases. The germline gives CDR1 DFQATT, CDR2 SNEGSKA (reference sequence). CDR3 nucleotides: TGCAGTGCTAGAGATAGAGAGCGAGAGTACAATGAGCAGTTCTTC. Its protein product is CSARDREREYNEQFF.

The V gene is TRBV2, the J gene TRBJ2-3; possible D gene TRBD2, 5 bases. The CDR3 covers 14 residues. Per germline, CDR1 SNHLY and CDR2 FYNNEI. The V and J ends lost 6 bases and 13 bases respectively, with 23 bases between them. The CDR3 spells CASRRVSITDTKYF. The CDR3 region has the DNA TGTGCCAGCAGGAGGGTCTCGATTACAGATACAAAGTATTTT.

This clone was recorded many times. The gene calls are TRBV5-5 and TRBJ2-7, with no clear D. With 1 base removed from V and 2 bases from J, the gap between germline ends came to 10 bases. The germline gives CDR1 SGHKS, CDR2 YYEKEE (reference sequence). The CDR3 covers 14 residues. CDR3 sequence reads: CASSLILGPYEQYF. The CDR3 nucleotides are TGTGCCAGCAGCTTGATCCTAGGACCCTACGAGCAGTACTTC.

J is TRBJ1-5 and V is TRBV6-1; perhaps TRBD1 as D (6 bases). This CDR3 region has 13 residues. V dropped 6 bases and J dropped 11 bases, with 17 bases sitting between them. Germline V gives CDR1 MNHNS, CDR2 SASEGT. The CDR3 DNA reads TGTGCCAGCAGCTCCGAGGGGTCAGGGGCCCAGCATTTT. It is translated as CASSSEGSGAQHF.

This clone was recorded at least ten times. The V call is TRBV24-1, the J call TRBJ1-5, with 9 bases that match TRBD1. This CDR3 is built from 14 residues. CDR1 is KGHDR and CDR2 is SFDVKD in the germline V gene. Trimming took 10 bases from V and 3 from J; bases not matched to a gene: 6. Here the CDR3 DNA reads TGTGCCACGGGGACAGGGTTCCCCAATCAGCCCCAGCATTTT. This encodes CATGTGFPNQPQHF.

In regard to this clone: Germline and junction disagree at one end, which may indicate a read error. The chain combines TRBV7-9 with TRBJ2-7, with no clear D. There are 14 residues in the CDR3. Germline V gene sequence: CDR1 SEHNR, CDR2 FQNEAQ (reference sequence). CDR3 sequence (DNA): TGTGCCAGCAGCCCAAGCGTGGGAACCTACAAGCAGTACTTC. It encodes CASSPSVGTYKQYF.

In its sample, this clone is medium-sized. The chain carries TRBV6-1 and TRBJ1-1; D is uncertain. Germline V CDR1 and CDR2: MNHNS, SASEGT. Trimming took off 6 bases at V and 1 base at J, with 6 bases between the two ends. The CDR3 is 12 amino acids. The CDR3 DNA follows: TGTGCCAGCAGAAAGACGAACACTGAAGCTTTCTTT. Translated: CASRKTNTEAFF.

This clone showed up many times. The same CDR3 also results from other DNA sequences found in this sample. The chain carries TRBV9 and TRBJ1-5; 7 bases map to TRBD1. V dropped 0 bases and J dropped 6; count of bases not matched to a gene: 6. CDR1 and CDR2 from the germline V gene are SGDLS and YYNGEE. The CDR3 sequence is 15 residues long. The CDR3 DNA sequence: TGTGCCAGCAGCGTAGGAGGGGGCCGTTTTCAGCCCCAGCATTTT. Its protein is CASSVGGGRFQPQHF.

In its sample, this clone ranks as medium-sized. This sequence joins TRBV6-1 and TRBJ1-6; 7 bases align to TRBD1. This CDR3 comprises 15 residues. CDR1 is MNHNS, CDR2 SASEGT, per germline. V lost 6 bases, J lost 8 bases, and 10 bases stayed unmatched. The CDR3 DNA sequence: TGTGCCAGCAGCGTCGAGACAGGGTTGGATTCACCCCTCCACTTT. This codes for CASSVETGLDSPLHF.

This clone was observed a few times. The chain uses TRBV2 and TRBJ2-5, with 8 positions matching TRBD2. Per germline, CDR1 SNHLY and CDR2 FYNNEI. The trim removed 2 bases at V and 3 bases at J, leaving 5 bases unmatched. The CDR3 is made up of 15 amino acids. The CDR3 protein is CASSESGTREETQYF. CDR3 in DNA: TGTGCCAGCAGTGAATCCGGGACTAGGGAAGAGACCCAGTACTTC.

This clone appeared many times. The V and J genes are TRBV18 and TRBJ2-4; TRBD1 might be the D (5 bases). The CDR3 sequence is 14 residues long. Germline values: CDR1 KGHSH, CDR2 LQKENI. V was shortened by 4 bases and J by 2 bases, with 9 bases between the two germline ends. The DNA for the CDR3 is TGTGCCAGCTCACTTTCAGGGTCCAAAAACATTCAGTACTTC. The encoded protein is CASSLSGSKNIQYF.

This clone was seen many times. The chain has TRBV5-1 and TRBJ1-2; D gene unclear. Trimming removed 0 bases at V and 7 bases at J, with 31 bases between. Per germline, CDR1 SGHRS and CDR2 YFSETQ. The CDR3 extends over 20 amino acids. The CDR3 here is CASSLALGFKVPESWAGYTF. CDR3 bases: TGCGCCAGCAGCTTGGCCCTTGGTTTTAAGGTCCCGGAGTCATGGGCTGGCTACACCTTC.

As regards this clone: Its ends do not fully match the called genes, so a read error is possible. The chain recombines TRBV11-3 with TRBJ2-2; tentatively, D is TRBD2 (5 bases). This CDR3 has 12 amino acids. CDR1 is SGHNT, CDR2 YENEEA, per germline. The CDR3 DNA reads TGTGCCAGCAGCTTAGGGTCCGGGGAGCAGTTTTTT. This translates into CASSLGSGEQFF.

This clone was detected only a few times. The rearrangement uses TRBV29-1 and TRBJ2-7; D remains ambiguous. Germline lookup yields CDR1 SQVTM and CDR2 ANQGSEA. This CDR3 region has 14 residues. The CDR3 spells CIVVRQGDSYEQYF. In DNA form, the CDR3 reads TGCATTGTGGTCAGACAAGGTGACTCCTACGAGCAGTACTTC.

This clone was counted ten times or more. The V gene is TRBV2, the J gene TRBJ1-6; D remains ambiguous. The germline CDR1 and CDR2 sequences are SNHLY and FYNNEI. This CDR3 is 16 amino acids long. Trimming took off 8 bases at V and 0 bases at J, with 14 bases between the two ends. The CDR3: CASALERSSYNSPLHF. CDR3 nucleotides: TGTGCCAGCGCATTGGAACGCAGCTCCTATAATTCACCCCTCCACTTT.